These 10 T cell receptor beta chains originate from one sample sequenced in a study of T cell repertoires in cytomegalovirus infection. TCRdb re-called the reads through MiXCR, storing one row per CDR3 protein. Seen here are around 740,000 distinct CDR3 sequences, about a third observed once, and the top ten hold 2.5% to 3.5%. Material for sequencing was PBMCs. The receptors originated from a human donor in good health (CMV status not recorded). Some clones in this sample may be carry-over from other donors' samples.

The rearrangement joins TRBV6-5 to TRBJ2-2; 11 bases are a match to TRBD2. Germline V gene lookup returns CDR1 MNHEY and CDR2 SVGAGI. The ends lost 6 bases at V and 3 bases at J; junction bases unmatched: 9. CDR3 length: 17 amino acids. The CDR3 region has the DNA TGTGCCAGCAGATCCCAAATACTAGCGGGGGACACCGGGGAGCTGTTTTTT. This encodes CASRSQILAGDTGELFF.

The V call is TRBV2, the J call TRBJ1-2; 9 positions agree with TRBD1. V was clipped by 7 bases and J by 4 bases; unmatched bases: 13. This CDR3 region has 16 residues. CDR1 is SNHLY, CDR2 FYNNEI, per germline. CDR3 amino acids: CASTRPRDRVPYGYTF. CDR3 sequence (DNA): TGTGCCAGCACCAGACCCCGGGACAGGGTCCCCTATGGCTACACCTTC.

This chain joins TRBV28 and TRBJ2-5, with a possible D match to TRBD2 (5 bases). Germline CDR1 reads MDHEN; CDR2 reads SYDVKM. CDR3 length equals 15 residues. Trimming removed 2 bases from V and 1 base from J, with 11 bases in between. In nucleotides, the CDR3 is TGTGCCAGCAGTTTAAGGACTTTTGGCCAAGAGACCCAGTACTTC. As protein: CASSLRTFGQETQYF.

This clonotype was picked up many times. The chain carries TRBV7-2 and TRBJ1-2; D is ambiguous. There are 15 residues in the CDR3. V shed 1 base and J shed 0 bases, with 9 bases lying between them. Germline-derived CDR1 and CDR2 are SGHTA and FQGNSA. CDR3 sequence (DNA): TGTGCCAGCAGCTTAGAGTGGGCCACTAACTATGGCTACACCTTC. Its translation: CASSLEWATNYGYTF.

This clonotype appeared a few times. The genes are TRBV12-3 or TRBV12-4 and TRBJ2-2; 13 bases fit TRBD2. The CDR3 is 18 residues long. V shed 6 bases, J shed 7 bases, and the junction held 14 bases outside the gene matches. Here the CDR3 DNA reads TGTGCCAGCAGACCCAAACTAGCGGGAGGGCGGGTAGTCGGGGAGCTGTTTTTT. Its translation: CASRPKLAGGRVVGELFF.

V gene TRBV27 combines with J gene TRBJ1-5; 9 positions match TRBD1. The CDR3 length is 16 residues. V dropped 5 bases and J dropped 3; count of bases not matched to a gene: 8. From germline, CDR1 is MNHEY and CDR2 SMNVEV (reference sequence). In DNA, the CDR3 is TGTGCCAGCAGTACTTACAGGGGGCCCTACAATCAGCCCCAGCATTTT. As protein: CASSTYRGPYNQPQHF.

The V call is TRBV6-5, the J call TRBJ2-2; no reliable D call. V dropped 4 bases and J dropped 8 bases, with 11 bases sitting between them. The CDR3 extends over 13 amino acids. Germline V gene sequence: CDR1 MNHEY, CDR2 SVGAGI. The CDR3 nucleotides are TGTGCCAGCAGTTTTAACCGGCTAGGGGAGCTGTTTTTT. Translation gives CASSFNRLGELFF.

The chain has TRBV19 and TRBJ2-1, with 8 bases lining up with TRBD2. This CDR3 region has 16 residues. Looked up from germline, CDR1 is LNHDA and CDR2 is SQIVND (reference sequence). After removal of 6 bases from V and 6 bases from J, the junction contained 13 bases not matched to a gene. CDR3 in amino acids: CASRKPGLETLNEQFF. The CDR3 DNA reads TGTGCCAGTAGGAAACCGGGACTAGAGACCCTCAATGAGCAGTTCTTC.

This clonotype has just a few counts. V gene TRBV28 combines with J gene TRBJ1-1; D remains unclear. Germline values: CDR1 MDHEN, CDR2 SYDVKM. Trimming took off 5 bases at V and 5 bases at J, with 18 bases between the two ends. The CDR3 is 15 amino acids. The CDR3 DNA reads as TGTGCCAGCAGTCCACCCGATGGAGGTTGGACTGAAGCTTTCTTT. Protein sequence: CASSPPDGGWTEAFF.

There are a few counts of this clonotype. J is TRBJ2-5 and V is TRBV20-1, with TRBD1 as a possible D gene (5 bases). Germline V lookup: CDR1 DFQATT, CDR2 SNEGSKA (reference sequence). V lost 5 bases and J lost 3, with 16 bases in between. This CDR3 is built from 14 residues. The CDR3 reads CSAGARQWKETQYF. As DNA, the CDR3 is TGCAGTGCTGGGGCCCGTCAGTGGAAAGAGACCCAGTACTTC.